This TCR beta chain comes out of a study of blood T cell repertoires in COVID-19. Study in general: PBMCs, B-cell-depleted T cells, or T cells were the source of the cDNA or gDNA that made up the material.

In the study's own analysis: Nucleated cell number was recorded as an estimate derived from reference gene primer amplification. Generated by immunoSEQ multiplex PCR, the TCRdb table keeps only in-frame clones and is missing some. V, J and clone size are taken as reported in that table, and D and trimming were inferred from the DNA itself. The sample comprises 45,000 to 55,000 clones, about 71% of which are singletons, and 8.8% rests with the top ten. CDR1 SQVTM and CDR2 ANQGSEA come from the germline V gene. The CDR3 consists of 10 residues. V lost 4 bases to trimming and J lost 8 bases, with 8 bases between them.

The sequenced sample was peripheral blood. The rearrangement joins TRBV29-1 to TRBJ1-1; D is ambiguous. The sequence was obtained from a woman aged 65 to 85 with acute or convalescent COVID-19. CDR3 residues: CSVVQVEAFF. CDR3 in DNA: TGCAGCGTTGTGCAGGTGGAAGCTTTCTTT.